A single T cell receptor beta chain is shown here with its context. Germline-derived CDR1 and CDR2 are LNHDA and SQIVND (reference sequence). CDR3 length equals 16 residues. V lost 0 bases, J lost 6 bases, and 2 bases stayed unmatched. The entry originates in a study of Ad26.COV2.S vaccination and SARS-CoV-2 variants. The wider study: Ad26.COV2.S was injected intramuscularly once or twice, 56 days apart.

Noted treatment: around 19 received Ad26.COV2.S at low or high dose, single or two shots; roughly five received placebo; per-sample allocation not given. The samples date from day 63 after the first vaccine or placebo injection. Data came from immunoSEQ multiplex PCR; TCRdb stores just in-frame clones and leaves some out. The sample has around 300,000 clones, 85% to 90% seen once. The chain has TRBV19 and TRBJ1-4; 12 nucleotides match TRBD1. Specimen: peripheral blood, collected in a trial of Ad26.COV2.S vaccine versus placebo. The receptor was isolated from a person between 18 and 60 years old who received the Ad26.COV2.S COVID-19 vaccine or a placebo. The DNA of the CDR3 is TGTGCCAGTAGTATAGAGGGGACAGGGGGCCATGAAAAACTGTTTTTT. It is translated as CASSIEGTGGHEKLFF.